One T cell receptor beta chain is described in this entry. The data originate from a study of cytomegalovirus exposure and HLA in healthy donors. From germline, CDR1 is LNHDA and CDR2 SQIVND (reference sequence). There are 14 residues in the CDR3. V was pared by 6 bases and J by 6 bases, with 15 bases between. The PCR ran on 60 Vbeta and 13 Jbeta primers. Assay: immunoSEQ multiplex PCR; the TCRdb copy retains only in-frame clones and omits some. The table records 110,000 to 150,000 clones, over 70% of them present only once. The clonotype comes from a man between 18 and 29 years old in good health and CMV-seronegative. The chain combines TRBV19 with TRBJ1-5; D gene uncertain. Sequencing was performed on PBMCs. This chain's CDR3 is CASSPPQRGQPQHF. The CDR3 nucleotides are TGTGCCAGTAGCCCACCCCAGAGAGGTCAGCCCCAGCATTTT.